The T cell receptor (beta chain) described here comes from a study of CD8+ T cells in alopecia areata. Study at large: Treated patients were dosed with oral tofacitinib, taking 5 to 10 mg twice daily. Study findings and constraints: Mice showed TCR sharing more clearly than patients did, possibly owing to HLA.

As for this clone: The antigen is undetermined. A junction end diverges from the germline sequence, so it may reflect a read error. Other DNA sequences of this sample code for an identical CDR3.

Investigators isolated RNA and reverse transcribed it into cDNA to act as the sequencing template. The method was immunoSEQ multiplex PCR; TCRdb's version includes in-frame clones alone and lacks a portion of them. The data hold roughly 140,000 clones, with 40% to 65% observed a single time. Germline loops: CDR1 SGHRS, CDR2 YFSETQ. The length of the CDR3 is 14 residues. Alopecia areata patients provided lesional scalp punch biopsies and peripheral blood, both collected for the study. Sample: CD8+ T cells sorted from blood, taken at week 0. This clonotype was obtained from a human donor with alopecia areata. This chain uses TRBV5-1 with TRBJ2-7; 12 positions match TRBD1. CDR3 sequence reads: CASSLGQGAYEQYF. The CDR3 bases are TGCGCCAGCAGTTTGGGACAGGGGGCATACGAGCAGTACTTC.